This T cell receptor (beta chain) was observed in a study of Ad26.COV2.S vaccination and SARS-CoV-2 variants. Study-level findings and limits: After vaccination, reports described spike-specific CD8+ and CD4+ T cell responses as showing substantial breadth. Placebo recipients trailed vaccine recipients in spike-specific TCR breadth. Analyses of TCR breadth and depth may have underestimated total T cell responses.

This clone was found once. Antigen specificity is unknown. TCRdb keeps only in-frame clones here, not all; method: immunoSEQ multiplex PCR. The sample holds roughly 420,000 clones; roughly nine tenths are singletons and the top ten take about 2.5%. The treatment: over 15 received Ad26.COV2.S at low or high dose, single or two shots; roughly five received placebo; per-sample allocation not given. After the first vaccine or placebo injection, samples were drawn on day 63. At a Boston site, the person donating was an adult of 18-55 years. The germline gives CDR1 PRHDT, CDR2 FYEKMQ (reference sequence). The CDR3 length is 15 residues. V lost 4 bases and J lost 2; bases outside the gene matches: 5.

The chain joins TRBV13 to TRBJ1-2; 9 bases are shared with TRBD1. This receptor was obtained from a person between 18 and 59 years old who received the Ad26.COV2.S COVID-19 vaccine or a placebo. The source was peripheral blood, collected in a trial of Ad26.COV2.S vaccine versus placebo. The CDR3 nucleotides are TGTGCCAGCAGCTCCCTACAGGGGGCGAACTATGGCTACACCTTC. The encoded protein is CASSSLQGANYGYTF.